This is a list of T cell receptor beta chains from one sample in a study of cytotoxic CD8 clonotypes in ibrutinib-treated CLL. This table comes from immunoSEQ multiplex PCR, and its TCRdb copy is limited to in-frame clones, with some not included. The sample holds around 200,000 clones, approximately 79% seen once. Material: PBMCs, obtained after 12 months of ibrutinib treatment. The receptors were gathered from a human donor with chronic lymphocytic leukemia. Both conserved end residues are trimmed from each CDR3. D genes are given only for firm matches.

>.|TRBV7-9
ASSLSGELF
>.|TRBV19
ASSIDRQGPQH
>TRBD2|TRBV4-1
ASSPGEGPETQY
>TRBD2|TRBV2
ASSEGVREGRDTQY
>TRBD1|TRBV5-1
ASSLTGATGELF
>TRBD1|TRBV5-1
ASSLGDSVSVYEQY
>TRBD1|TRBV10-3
AISGDSSNYGYT
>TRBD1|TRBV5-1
ASSQGQGNQPQH
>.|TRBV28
ASSTPQGSGANVLT
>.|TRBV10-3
AISPRPLKYEQY
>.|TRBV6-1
ATRLRGSGGYT
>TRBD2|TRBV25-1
ASSESNPTSGGSDTQY
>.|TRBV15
ATSRDRYEQY
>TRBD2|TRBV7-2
ASSLGVAGWIYNEQF
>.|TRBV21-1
ASSKSPGGYGYT
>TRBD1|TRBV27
ASRPMGQLGNTEAF
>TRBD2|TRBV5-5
ASSPTSGRIEQY
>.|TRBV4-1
ASSPWANKNIQY
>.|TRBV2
ASRRGIQPQH
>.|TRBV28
ASSFRGRGNQPQH
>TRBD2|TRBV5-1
ASSLQAGASTQY
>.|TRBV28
ASSLDQGYQPQH
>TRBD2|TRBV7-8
ASSLVTSGNNEQF
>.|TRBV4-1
ASSHATGEKSPYEQY
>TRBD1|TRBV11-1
ASSGTEYEQY
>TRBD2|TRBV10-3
AISTNSGGTGELF
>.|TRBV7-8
ASSPETGPRPQH
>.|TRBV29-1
SVDGFMNTEAF
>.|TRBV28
ASSLSGYEQY
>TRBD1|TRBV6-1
ASREAGGGNTIY
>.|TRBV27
ASSLYGGGTVYGYT
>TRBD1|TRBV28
ASSPPGQGGDTQY
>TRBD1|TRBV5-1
ASSSSGTGVTQY
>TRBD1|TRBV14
ASSRTGRREQY
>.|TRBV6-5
ASRGGVNYEQY
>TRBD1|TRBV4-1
ASSQGTGNQSPNYGYT
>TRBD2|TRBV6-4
ASSDHRGLAGGRYEQY
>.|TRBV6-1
ASSEYQPQH
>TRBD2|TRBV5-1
ACGLAGSGETQY
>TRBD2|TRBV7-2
ASSLTSAYEQY
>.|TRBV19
ASSILQGRFSGANVLT
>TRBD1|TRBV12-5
ASGEGGQLTEAF
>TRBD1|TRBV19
ASSPRWGQGGYEQY
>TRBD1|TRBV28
ASSLLQGPIEAF
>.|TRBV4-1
ASSRGGLDGWNEQF
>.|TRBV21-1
ASSKVGKETQY